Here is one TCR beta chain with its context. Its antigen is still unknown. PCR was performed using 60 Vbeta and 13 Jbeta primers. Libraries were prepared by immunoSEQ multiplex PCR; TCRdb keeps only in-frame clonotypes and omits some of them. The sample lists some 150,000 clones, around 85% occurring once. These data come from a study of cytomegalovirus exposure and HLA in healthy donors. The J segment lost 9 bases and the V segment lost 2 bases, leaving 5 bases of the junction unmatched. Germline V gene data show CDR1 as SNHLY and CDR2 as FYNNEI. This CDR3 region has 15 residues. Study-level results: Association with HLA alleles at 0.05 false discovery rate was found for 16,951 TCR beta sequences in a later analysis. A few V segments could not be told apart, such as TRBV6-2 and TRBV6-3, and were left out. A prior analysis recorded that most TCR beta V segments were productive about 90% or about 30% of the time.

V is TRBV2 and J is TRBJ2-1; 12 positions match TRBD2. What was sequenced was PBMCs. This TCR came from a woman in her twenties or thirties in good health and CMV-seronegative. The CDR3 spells CASSELAGGPSEQFF. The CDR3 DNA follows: TGTGCCAGCAGTGAACTAGCGGGAGGGCCAAGTGAGCAGTTCTTC.